This record looks at one TCR beta chain sequence and its context. The target antigen is unknown. Clones were read by immunoSEQ multiplex PCR, and TCRdb kept only the in-frame ones, dropping some. The sample carries roughly 71,000 clones, 91% recorded once. This CDR3 comprises 20 residues. The V and J ends lost 4 bases and 3 bases, in that order; junction bases with no gene match: 13. The germline gives CDR1 SGHDN, CDR2 FVKESK. These data originate in a study of OX40 agonist ivuxolimab in advanced cancers. Regarding the study as a whole: Expansion of clones was among the lowest in partial responders at 0.1-3.0 mg/kg. Expanded peripheral T cells had an undetermined antigen specificity. Some of the nonresponding patients also showed low levels of normalized T-cell clonal expansion.

The chain links TRBV14 to TRBJ2-2; 14 positions agree with TRBD2. The receptor's source is an adult with an advanced solid tumor such as melanoma, head and neck, liver or kidney cancer. The material was CD4+ or CD8+ T cells sorted from blood, obtained in a trial of the OX40 agonist ivuxolimab. The CDR3 bases are TGTGCCAGCAGCCCCCGGATAGGGACTAGCGGGAGTATGTACACCGGGGAGCTGTTTTTT. This gives the protein CASSPRIGTSGSMYTGELFF. Full variable domain (missing parts from reference TRBV14 and TRBJ2-2): EAGVTQFPSHSVIEKGQTVTLRCDPISGHDNLYWYRRVMGKEIKFLLHFVKESKQDESGMPNNRFLAERTGGTYSTLKVQPAELEDSGVYFCASSPRIGTSGSMYTGELFFGEGSRLTVL.